The 5 T cell receptor beta chains given below trace back to one sample, sequenced in a study of blood T cell repertoires in COVID-19. Using immunoSEQ multiplex PCR, the repertoire was profiled, and TCRdb retains in-frame clones only, with some absent. The table lists a few hundred thousand clones, 70% to 90% of them singletons. Sequenced sample: PBMCs or T cells enriched from blood (not recorded which). The receptors were gathered from a woman aged 25 to 39 who had recovered from COVID-19.

The chain has TRBV27 and TRBJ1-3; weak D call: TRBD1 (6 bases). V was trimmed by 6 bases and J by 0 bases, leaving 9 bases between them. Germline assignment: CDR1 MNHEY and CDR2 SMNVEV (reference sequence). This CDR3 is built from 14 residues. CDR3 sequence reads: CASRQGFSGNTIYF. DNA of the CDR3: TGTGCCAGCAGACAGGGATTCTCTGGAAACACCATATATTTT.

This chain links TRBV6-5 with TRBJ2-2, with D possibly being TRBD2 (5 bases). CDR1 is MNHEY, CDR2 SVGAGI, per germline. This CDR3 comprises 13 residues. The V and J ends lost 2 bases and 6 bases respectively, with 7 bases between them. CDR3 sequence: CASSYTRAGELFF. The CDR3 coding sequence is TGTGCCAGCAGTTACACTAGAGCCGGGGAGCTGTTTTTT.

V usage is TRBV4-1 and J usage is TRBJ1-5, with D tentatively TRBD1 (5 bases). Per germline, CDR1 MGHRA and CDR2 YSYEKL. Trimming stripped 1 base from V and 7 bases from J, with 17 bases between. The CDR3 has 16 amino acids. The CDR3 DNA follows: TGCGCCAGCAGCCAAGTTGGGGTGGGGGGAGGCCAGCCCCAGCATTTT. Translated: CASSQVGVGGGQPQHF.

The chain couples TRBV7-2 to TRBJ2-3; 10 nucleotides align to TRBD2. Germline CDR1 is SGHTA and CDR2 is FQGNSA. With V trimmed by 3 bases and J by 2 bases, 5 bases remained unmatched. CDR3 size: 16 residues. CDR3 loop: CASSLWTSGNTDTQYF. The CDR3, as DNA: TGTGCCAGCAGCTTGTGGACTAGCGGAAACACAGATACGCAGTATTTT.

The chain has TRBV30 and TRBJ2-2, with 9 bases matching TRBD2. Germline V gene data show CDR1 as GTSNPN and CDR2 as SVGIG (reference sequence). This CDR3 comprises 18 residues. J was trimmed by 3 bases and V by 0 bases; bases with no gene match: 11. The CDR3: CAWSVGGRGGWYTGELFF. The CDR3 DNA is TGTGCCTGGAGTGTAGGCGGGCGGGGGGGCTGGTACACCGGGGAGCTGTTTTTT.